Included here is one T cell receptor (beta chain) sequence, with context. Antigen specificity is unknown. This sample stems from a study of T cells in Graves' hyperthyroidism and ophthalmopathy. Study-wide results and limits: Most clonotypes expanded in thyroid above 0.001 were likewise present in blood.

The germline V gene encodes CDR1 MGHRA and CDR2 YSYEKL. Trimming removed 4 bases from V and 2 bases from J, with 14 bases in between. The CDR3 runs 15 residues. Regions amplified from RNA transcripts were the TCR beta CDR3 regions. Initially, a first-round RT-PCR of the TCR CDR3 employed the HTBI primer set. Each CDR3 protein gets one entry after TCRdb re-called the multiplex PCR reads with MiXCR. The table records more than 500,000 distinct CDR3 sequences, roughly 15% of them present only once. Sequenced sample: blood. This receptor was taken from a young woman with Graves' hyperthyroidism. The chain couples TRBV4-1 to TRBJ1-2, with a possible D match to TRBD1 (5 bases). The chain's CDR3 is CASSLRESGNYGYTF. The CDR3 coding sequence is TGCGCCAGCAGCCTAAGGGAATCAGGGAACTATGGCTACACCTTC.